Sequencing of this T cell receptor (beta chain) was carried out in a study of T cell responses to AZD1222 COVID-19 vaccine. Study observations and caveats: Targeting of unmutated variant regions was reportedly seen in nearly half of spike-specific TCRs. Donors, mostly white British, included more females; clonal diversity was possibly underestimated.

Trimming removed 0 bases from V and 4 bases from J, with 8 bases in between. The germline gives CDR1 SGHRS, CDR2 YFSETQ. The CDR3 is 14 residues long. A note on this clone: Its target is unknown. This sample includes further DNA sequences coding for the same CDR3.

Here immunoSEQ multiplex PCR was the method, and the copy in TCRdb shows in-frame clones only, minus some. The table includes roughly 150,000 clones, about nine tenths detected once. Sequenced material: peripheral blood, taken 28 days after the second AZD1222 dose. The V and J genes are TRBV5-1 and TRBJ1-5; perhaps TRBD1 as D (5 bases). The receptor was derived from an adult who received the AZD1222 COVID-19 vaccine. DNA for the CDR3: TGCGCCAGCAGCTTGGACGGGGGGAATCAGCCCCAGCATTTT. Translation gives CASSLDGGNQPQHF.